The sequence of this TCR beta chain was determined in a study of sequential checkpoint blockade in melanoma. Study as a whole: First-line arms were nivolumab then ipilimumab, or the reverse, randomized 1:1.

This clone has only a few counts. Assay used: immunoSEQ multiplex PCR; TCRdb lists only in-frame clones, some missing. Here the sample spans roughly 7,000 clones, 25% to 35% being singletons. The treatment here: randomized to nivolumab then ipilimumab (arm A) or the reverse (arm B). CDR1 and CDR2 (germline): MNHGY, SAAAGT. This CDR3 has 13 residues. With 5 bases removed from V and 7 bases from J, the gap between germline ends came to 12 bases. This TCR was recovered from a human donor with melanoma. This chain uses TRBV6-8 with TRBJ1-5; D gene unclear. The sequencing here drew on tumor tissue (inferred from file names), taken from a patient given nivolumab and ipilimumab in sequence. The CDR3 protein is CASSRYLGQPQHF. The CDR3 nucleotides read TGTGCCAGCAGTCGATATCTGGGGCAGCCCCAGCATTTT.